Sequencing of this T cell receptor beta chain was carried out in a study of shared clonotypes between healthy human individuals. With respect to this clone: Other DNA sequences within the sample encode an identical CDR3.

CDR1 SEHNR and CDR2 FQNEAQ come from the germline V gene (reference sequence). Trimming pared 4 bases from V and 0 bases from J, leaving 10 bases between. The CDR3 length is 14 residues. Naive CD8 cells lacked CD45RO, underwent positive selection for CCR7 and left out terminally differentiated effector memory CD45RA+ cells. Every donor was a Caucasian adult from Nashville, Tennessee. Method: immunoSEQ multiplex PCR; TCRdb's copy keeps in-frame clones and lacks some. This table has millions of clones, about 95% appearing once. This receptor was taken from a man aged 18 to 35 in good health. What was sequenced was naive CD8+ T cells sorted from blood. This chain uses TRBV7-9 with TRBJ2-7, with D hard to call. The CDR3 coding sequence is TGTGCCAGCAGCTCCGACACCAGCTCCTACGAGCAGTACTTC. Translated: CASSSDTSSYEQYF.